This T cell receptor beta chain was documented in a study of technical replicates of blood from four donors. The count of this clone is one. Trimming removed 1 base at V and 5 bases at J, with 13 bases between. The CDR3 has 15 amino acids. CDR1 SEHNR and CDR2 FQNEAQ come from the germline V gene (reference sequence). The data were produced by immunoSEQ multiplex PCR, yet TCRdb's version contains in-frame clones alone and is incomplete. This sample carries about 94,000 clones, 95% of them seen once, and the ten largest clones take 0.2% to 0.25%. The chain uses TRBV7-9 and TRBJ2-3, with a weak D call TRBD2 (6 bases). The sequencing input was T cells isolated from PBMCs. The TCR sequence derives from a human donor in good health. The CDR3 region is CASSLEGGAVDTQYF. The CDR3 nucleotides are TGTGCCAGCAGCTTAGAGGGCGGGGCTGTAGATACGCAGTATTTT. The full variable domain, its missing parts supplied by reference TRBV7-9 and TRBJ2-3, is DTGVSQNPRHKITKRGQNVTFRCDPISEHNRLYWYRQTLGQGPEFLTYFQNEAQLEKSRLLSDRFSAERPKGSFSTLEIQRTEQGDSAMYLCASSLEGGAVDTQYFGPGTRLTVL.